Below are 3 T cell receptor beta chains sequenced from a single sample in a study of T-cell reconstitution after alpha-beta-depleted transplantation in children. Researchers prepared the TCRbeta library using unique molecular identifiers, the study reports. One entry per CDR3 protein results from TCRdb running MiXCR on the PCR reads. The top ten clones hold approximately 4.1% of a sample with more than 550,000 distinct CDR3 sequences, about 10% of them seen once. The sample was PBMCs from the stem cell graft donor, taken from the stem cell graft. The receptors derive from a human donor who donated a stem cell graft to a child with acute myeloid leukemia.

This clonotype came up a few times. The rearrangement joins TRBV28 to TRBJ1-4; D possibly corresponds to TRBD1 (5 bases). The germline V gene encodes CDR1 MDHEN and CDR2 SYDVKM. The ends were cut back, 8 bases at V and 9 bases at J, with 22 bases in the middle. The CDR3 covers 15 residues. The CDR3 nucleotides are TGTGCCAGCGATCGGTTAGGCGGACCGGACAAAAAACTGTTTTTT. It codes for CASDRLGGPDKKLFF.

There are a few counts of this clonotype. The chain is built from TRBV11-2 and TRBJ2-2, with TRBD1 as a possible D gene (6 bases). CDR3 length: 18 residues. V was trimmed by 5 bases and J by 0 bases, leaving 19 bases between them. CDR1 SGHAT and CDR2 FQNNGV come from the germline V gene. In nucleotides, the CDR3 is TGTGCCAGCAGCCCCTGGGTAGGGGGTGTCACGAACACCGGGGAGCTGTTTTTT. It yields the protein CASSPWVGGVTNTGELFF.

A few counts support this clonotype. The chain links TRBV29-1 to TRBJ2-2; D perhaps matches TRBD1 (5 bases). This CDR3 comprises 13 residues. CDR1 and CDR2 from the germline V gene are SQVTM and ANQGSEA. V was cut by 6 bases and J by 0 bases, with 8 bases left in between. DNA of the CDR3: TGCAGCGTCTCGGACACGAACACCGGGGAGCTGTTTTTT. It is translated as CSVSDTNTGELFF.